A single sample gave rise to the 15 T cell receptor beta chains below, sequenced in a study of cytomegalovirus exposure and HLA in healthy donors. The primer mix had 60 Vbeta and 13 Jbeta primers. Sequenced by immunoSEQ multiplex PCR; TCRdb stores in-frame clones only, minus some. The sample lists roughly 90,000 clones, approximately 85% occurring once. The sample was PBMCs. These receptors all come from a man aged 25-45 years in good health and CMV-seropositive.

The CDR3 nucleotides read TGTGCCAGTAGTCCGCGACAGGGGGCGTATAATCAGCCCCAGCATTTT. This gives the protein CASSPRQGAYNQPQHF. This chain uses TRBV19 with TRBJ1-5; TRBD1 matches at 10 bases. CDR3 length: 16 residues. In germline, CDR1 is LNHDA, CDR2 SQIVND (reference sequence). The junction had 8 bases not matched to a gene; V was cut back by 5 bases and J by 4 bases.

The chain is built from TRBV5-1 and TRBJ2-7; TRBD1 aligns across 8 bases. J lost 6 bases, V lost 4 bases, and 3 bases had no gene match. The germline V gene encodes CDR1 SGHRS and CDR2 YFSETQ. The CDR3 consists of 12 residues. As DNA, the CDR3 is TGCGCCAGCAGCCCCGACAGGGGCGAGCAGTACTTC. Its protein product is CASSPDRGEQYF.

The rearrangement joins TRBV28 to TRBJ2-1; TRBD2 aligns across 9 bases. The V and J ends lost 6 bases and 2 bases, in that order; junction bases with no gene match: 5. The germline V gene has CDR1 MDHEN and CDR2 SYDVKM. The CDR3 extends over 15 amino acids. Here the CDR3 DNA reads TGTGCCAGCAGCAGACTAGCGGAAACCTACAATGAGCAGTTCTTC. Amino acid sequence: CASSRLAETYNEQFF.

V gene TRBV11-2 combines with J gene TRBJ1-1; no firm D call. CDR1 and CDR2 from the germline V gene are SGHAT and FQNNGV. This CDR3 is 14 amino acids long. The V gene lost 4 bases and the J gene lost 6 bases, with 15 bases spanning the gap. CDR3 loop: CASSSLWLGAEAFF. CDR3 nucleotide sequence: TGTGCCAGCAGCTCGCTCTGGTTGGGCGCTGAAGCTTTCTTT.

The rearrangement joins TRBV30 to TRBJ2-5; TRBD2 agrees at 9 bases. CDR3 size: 14 residues. Germline loops: CDR1 GTSNPN, CDR2 SVGIG (reference sequence). V lost 5 bases to trimming and J lost 1 base; unmatched junction nucleotides: 5. This CDR3 is CAWELAGIQETQYF. DNA for the CDR3: TGTGCCTGGGAGCTAGCGGGGATCCAAGAGACCCAGTACTTC.

To note about this clone: Other nucleotide sequences from this sample produce the same CDR3. The V gene is TRBV10-3, the J gene TRBJ2-7, with 7 bases lining up with TRBD2. Germline assignment: CDR1 ENHRY and CDR2 SYGVKD. This CDR3 has 14 amino acids. J was trimmed by 2 bases and V by 2 bases; bases with no gene match: 3. CDR3 sequence (DNA): TGTGCCATCAGTGAGAGCGGGGCCCCCTACGAGCAGTACTTC. Translation gives CAISESGAPYEQYF.

The V gene is TRBV5-1, the J gene TRBJ2-1, with 7 bases matching TRBD2. V lost 7 bases and J lost 6; bases outside the gene matches: 13. In germline, CDR1 is SGHRS, CDR2 YFSETQ. The CDR3 runs to 15 residues. This CDR3 is CASRPGELASNEQFF. The CDR3, as DNA: TGCGCCAGCCGCCCCGGGGAACTAGCGAGCAATGAGCAGTTCTTC.

V and J are TRBV6-5 and TRBJ1-1; no firm D call. Germline loops: CDR1 MNHEY, CDR2 SVGAGI. This CDR3 contains 14 residues. Trimming removed 5 bases from V and 1 base from J, with 11 bases in between. The CDR3 DNA reads TGTGCCAGCAGTCAGCCGGAGGGGAACACTGAAGCTTTCTTT. Protein: CASSQPEGNTEAFF.

V is TRBV9 and J is TRBJ1-2; TRBD1 matches at 8 bases. This CDR3 has 14 residues. Germline CDR1 and CDR2: SGDLS and YYNGEE. The V segment lost 0 bases and the J segment 6 bases; nucleotides outside the gene matches: 4. The CDR3 nucleotides read TGTGCCAGCAGCGTAGGAAGACAGGGGAATGGCTACACCTTC. Its protein product is CASSVGRQGNGYTF. Filled out from reference TRBV9 and TRBJ1-2, the complete variable domain reads DSGVTQTPKHLITATGQRVTLRCSPRSGDLSVYWYQQSLDQGLQFLIQYYNGEERAKGNILERFSAQQFPDLHSELNLSSLELGDSALYFCASSVGRQGNGYTFGSGTRLTVV.

There are a few counts of this clone. The chain carries TRBV27 and TRBJ1-2, with 9 bases aligning to TRBD1. From germline, CDR1 is MNHEY and CDR2 SMNVEV (reference sequence). J gave up 7 bases and V 5 bases, and 5 bases lay outside the gene matches. This CDR3 region has 13 residues. DNA of the CDR3: TGTGCCAGCAGTCGGGACAGGGTGTCTGGCTACACCTTC. Translating it yields CASSRDRVSGYTF.

The table lists this clone with a few counts. This chain links TRBV13 with TRBJ1-3; D call uncertain. Germline V lookup: CDR1 PRHDT, CDR2 FYEKMQ (reference sequence). V was cut by 2 bases and J by 0 bases, with 8 bases left in between. The CDR3 has 15 residues. The CDR3 DNA reads TGTGCCAGCAGCTTAACGAGGAACTCTGGAAACACCATATATTTT. Amino acids: CASSLTRNSGNTIYF.

The rearrangement links TRBV18 to TRBJ2-7, with TRBD1 as a possible D gene (6 bases). The germline V and J ends were trimmed by 0 bases and 5 bases, with 11 bases remaining between them. Germline lookup yields CDR1 KGHSH and CDR2 LQKENI. This CDR3 region has 14 residues. CDR3 amino acids: CASSPPNRDHEQYF. CDR3 sequence (DNA): TGTGCCAGCTCACCACCCAACAGGGACCACGAGCAGTACTTC.

V and J are TRBV6-4 and TRBJ2-1; TRBD1 aligns across 11 bases. CDR3 length: 15 residues. Germline lookup yields CDR1 MRHNA and CDR2 SNTAGT. The V segment lost 5 bases and the J segment 8 bases; nucleotides outside the gene matches: 8. DNA for the CDR3: TGTGCCAGCAGTAACGCCGGGACAGGGGGGGATGAGCAGTTCTTC. Translated: CASSNAGTGGDEQFF.

The sample holds a few counts of this clone. The chain is built from TRBV5-3 and TRBJ2-1; D gene ambiguous. TRBV5-3 is an ORF; its function is uncertain. The CDR3 consists of 14 residues. The V gene lost 4 bases and the J gene lost 8 bases, with 16 bases spanning the gap. CDR3 amino acids: CARSPAPEVDEQFF. The CDR3 DNA sequence: TGTGCCAGAAGCCCCGCCCCCGAGGTAGATGAGCAGTTCTTC.

V usage is TRBV25-1 and J usage is TRBJ2-1, with D perhaps TRBD2 (5 bases). The CDR3 sequence is 14 residues long. Deletions cut 6 bases from V and 9 bases from J, with 18 bases between. Germline assignment: CDR1 MGHDK and CDR2 SYGVNS. The CDR3 loop reads CASSEGRLWGEQFF. CDR3 sequence (DNA): TGTGCCAGCAGCGAGGGTAGACTCTGGGGTGAGCAGTTCTTC.